This TCR beta chain was obtained from a study of blood T cells in healthy people across ages. V lost 4 bases to trimming and J lost 4 bases; unmatched junction nucleotides: 6. This CDR3 region has 15 residues. Germline values: CDR1 SGHRS, CDR2 YFSETQ. This clonotype turned up a few times. Primed by a sample-barcoded 5' primer and a J-beta primer mix, a second PCR proceeded for about 7 to 12 cycles. TCRdb re-called the 5' RACE reads with MiXCR, one entry per CDR3 protein. Of 900,000 to 950,000 distinct CDR3 sequences detected, approximately 32% appear once; the ten largest clones hold about 10%. These same records also appear under a second study, on T cells of mothers and their children. This second study says: Addition of sample barcodes and 2-4 random nucleotides occurred through the M1S primer of the second PCR.

The chain links TRBV5-1 to TRBJ1-2; TRBD1 aligns across 11 bases. This receptor was identified in a woman in her thirties or forties in good health. The sequenced sample consisted of blood. The CDR3 here is CASSAGTGGTYGYTF. The CDR3 DNA is TGCGCCAGCAGCGCCGGGACAGGGGGAACCTATGGCTACACCTTC.